The rows below give T cell receptor beta chains drawn from one sample of a study of identical twins. Each CDR3 protein is one row after TCRdb ran MiXCR on the 5' RACE reads. The table shows hundreds of thousands of distinct CDR3 sequences, with approximately 13% occurring only once. The data were also submitted as part of a second study, on yellow fever vaccine responses in identical twins.

The sequenced sample consisted of PBMCs. The receptors here all came from a woman between 18 and 30 years old in good health. CDR3s include the opening cysteine and the closing phenylalanine or tryptophan. D genes are given only for firm matches. Where a row states a size, it is once, few, many or the class of an expanded clone; other rows omit it.

D	V	size	J	CDR3	DNA
-	TRBV20-1	few	TRBJ1-2	CSADEGVTYGYTF	TGCAGTGCGGACGAGGGGGTGACATATGGCTACACCTTC
TRBD2	TRBV10-3	many	TRBJ2-3	CAIGEGSTDTQYF	TGTGCCATCGGGGAGGGTTCCACAGATACGCAGTATTTT
TRBD2	TRBV7-9	-	TRBJ2-7	CASSLSGSFNEQYF	TGTGCCAGCAGCCTTAGCGGGAGTTTCAACGAGCAGTACTTC
TRBD1	TRBV29-1	many	TRBJ1-2	CSVEGTGVYTF	TGCAGCGTTGAGGGTACAGGGGTGTATACCTTC
TRBD1	TRBV5-1	few	TRBJ1-2	CASSWRQGVGYTF	TGCGCCAGCAGCTGGAGACAGGGGGTCGGCTACACCTTC
-	TRBV7-9	few	TRBJ1-1	CASSLQTYTEAFF	TGTGCCAGCAGCTTACAGACGTACACTGAAGCTTTCTTT
TRBD1	TRBV12-3/TRBV12-4	-	TRBJ1-1	CASSDDRVGTEAFF	TGTGCCAGCAGTGATGACAGGGTTGGCACTGAAGCTTTCTTT
TRBD1	TRBV7-8	many	TRBJ1-1	CASSWVRGGTEAFF	TGTGCCAGCAGTTGGGTCAGGGGGGGCACTGAAGCTTTCTTT
TRBD2	TRBV5-1	few	TRBJ2-1	CASSLDSDGGKNEQFF	TGCGCCAGCAGCTTGGATTCTGACGGGGGGAAAAATGAGCAGTTCTTC
-	TRBV29-1	-	TRBJ2-7	CSAGSSGTPVGEQYF	TGCAGCGCGGGATCCTCCGGGACCCCGGTGGGTGAGCAGTACTTC
-	TRBV27	many	TRBJ2-6	CASSLSEAGANVLTF	TGTGCCAGCAGTCTTAGCGAGGCTGGGGCCAACGTCCTGACTTTC
TRBD1	TRBV29-1	few	TRBJ2-5	CSVEGQQGARLETQYF	TGCAGCGTTGAAGGGCAACAGGGGGCGCGATTGGAGACCCAGTACTTC
-	TRBV28	many	TRBJ2-5	CASTPWGEVNEGETQYF	TGTGCCAGCACCCCTTGGGGGGAGGTTAACGAGGGGGAGACCCAGTACTTC
-	TRBV28	few	TRBJ1-5	CASSREGSLRGNQPQHF	TGTGCCAGCAGCCGCGAGGGGTCGCTAAGAGGCAATCAGCCCCAGCATTTT
TRBD1	TRBV27	-	TRBJ1-2	CASKTTGTLAGYTF	TGTGCCAGCAAGACGACAGGGACTCTTGCTGGCTACACCTTC
-	TRBV6-5	-	TRBJ2-5	CASSYSGRHPQETQYF	TGTGCCAGCAGTTACTCGGGTCGACACCCACAAGAGACCCAGTACTTC
TRBD2	TRBV6-1	-	TRBJ2-5	CASSGTSGTSLRETQYF	TGTGCCAGCAGTGGGACTAGCGGGACGAGCTTACGAGAGACCCAGTACTTC
TRBD1	TRBV18	-	TRBJ2-6	CASSPRQGSSGANVLTF	TGTGCCAGCTCTCCGAGACAGGGGAGCTCTGGGGCCAACGTCCTGACTTTC
TRBD2	TRBV6-1	few	TRBJ2-5	CASTGAGGPRTQYF	TGTGCCAGCACCGGGGCGGGGGGCCCAAGGACCCAGTACTTC
-	TRBV20-1	-	TRBJ2-2	CCARGSWQGIPTGELFF	TGCTGTGCTAGAGGGTCTTGGCAGGGGATCCCCACCGGGGAGCTGTTTTTT
TRBD2	TRBV28	-	TRBJ2-1	CASSRPAGGSSYNEQFF	TGTGCCAGCAGTCGACCAGCGGGGGGCTCTTCCTACAATGAGCAGTTCTTC
-	TRBV12-3/TRBV12-4	-	TRBJ2-3	CASINRVVDTQYF	TGTGCCAGCATAAATCGAGTTGTTGATACGCAGTATTTT
-	TRBV5-5	-	TRBJ1-5	CASSASGGLYSNQPQHF	TGTGCCAGCAGCGCCAGTGGGGGCCTGTATAGCAATCAGCCCCAGCATTTT
-	TRBV27	-	TRBJ2-3	CASRTLSSTDTQYF	TGTGCCAGCCGGACTCTCTCTAGCACAGATACGCAGTATTTT
-	TRBV7-9	-	TRBJ2-2	CASRSLGGANTGELFF	TGTGCCAGCAGATCCCTAGGTGGGGCGAACACCGGGGAGCTGTTTTTT
TRBD2	TRBV6-5	-	TRBJ2-7	CASSLSTSGIYEQYF	TGTGCCAGCAGTTTATCGACTAGCGGGATCTACGAGCAGTACTTC
-	TRBV2	many	TRBJ1-1	CASIDSPRGEAFF	TGTGCCAGCATAGACAGCCCAAGGGGTGAAGCTTTCTTT
TRBD1	TRBV7-7	many	TRBJ2-2	CASSSGQGATGELFF	TGTGCCAGCAGCTCCGGACAGGGAGCCACCGGGGAGCTGTTTTTT
-	TRBV20-1	-	TRBJ1-4	CSAPTLREEKLFF	TGCAGTGCACCCACCCTTCGTGAGGAAAAACTGTTTTTT
-	TRBV29-1	-	TRBJ2-1	CSVEVYGEQFF	TGCAGCGTTGAGGTCTATGGGGAGCAGTTCTTC
-	TRBV7-9	-	TRBJ2-1	CASSAPGPRNYNEQFF	TGTGCCAGCAGCGCGCCGGGACCGAGGAACTACAATGAGCAGTTCTTC
TRBD1	TRBV4-1	-	TRBJ2-3	CASSPNTPRTGTYGPSTDTQYF	TGCGCCAGCAGCCCCAACACCCCCCGGACAGGCACCTACGGACCTAGCACAGATACGCAGTATTTT
TRBD1	TRBV27	-	TRBJ2-7	CASSLRDRREQYF	TGTGCCAGCAGTTTACGGGACAGGCGCGAGCAGTACTTC
-	TRBV6-2/TRBV6-3	few	TRBJ2-7	CASTLSAPIYQASYEQYF	TGTGCCAGCACCCTCTCGGCCCCCATCTACCAGGCTTCCTACGAGCAGTACTTC
-	TRBV2	few	TRBJ2-3	CASSSAFGSTDTQYF	TGTGCCAGCAGTTCCGCCTTTGGTAGCACAGATACGCAGTATTTT